This T cell receptor (beta chain) was recovered during a study of a mutant IDH1 vaccine in newly diagnosed glioma. Study details: Beginning 4-6 weeks after radiotherapy alone, or with temozolomide cycles, vaccination took place. Standard pretreatment was either radiotherapy, temozolomide, or, for most, radiochemotherapy with temozolomide.

This CDR3 region has 16 residues. Trimming at V came to 3 bases and at J to 1 base, leaving 6 bases not matched to a gene. In germline, CDR1 is SGHNT, CDR2 YENEEA. This clone showed up just once. Its cognate antigen is unknown. The table came from immunoSEQ multiplex PCR; TCRdb's copy has only in-frame clones and leaves some out. Of roughly 54,000 clones listed, roughly four fifths are singletons. Study-wide results and caveats: Detectable vaccine-induced immune responses arose in about 92% of patients.

As to time point: week 5, during vaccination. Vaccination used 300 ug of mutant IDH1 20-mer peptide per dose, with topical imiquimod. The receptor was isolated from a man aged 30 to 39 with glioma. The chain couples TRBV11-3 to TRBJ2-3; 8 nucleotides match TRBD2. The starting material was PBMCs, obtained from a glioma patient whose treatment included an IDH1 peptide vaccine. CDR3 region: CASSFTTSGRTDTQYF. The CDR3 DNA sequence: TGTGCCAGCAGCTTTACTACTAGCGGTCGCACAGATACGCAGTATTTT.